The 8 T cell receptor beta chains presented below share a single source sample, sequenced in a study of radiotherapy plus CTLA-4 blockade in lung cancer. Data came from immunoSEQ multiplex PCR; TCRdb stores just in-frame clones and leaves some out. This table has around 82,000 clones, 84% appearing once. Sequenced material: peripheral blood, taken from a patient treated with radiotherapy plus ipilimumab. These TCRs come from a human donor with non-small cell lung cancer who had stable disease on radiotherapy plus ipilimumab.

V and J are TRBV6-1 and TRBJ2-5; 8 bases are shared with TRBD2. The CDR3 runs to 14 residues. In germline, CDR1 is MNHNS, CDR2 SASEGT. With 4 bases clipped from V and 7 bases from J, the junction kept 8 bases outside the gene matches. The CDR3 DNA sequence: TGTGCCAGCAGTGTAGCGGGAAAATATGGGACCCAGTACTTC. It codes for CASSVAGKYGTQYF.

This chain uses TRBV2 with TRBJ1-1; D not certain. The germline V gene encodes CDR1 SNHLY and CDR2 FYNNEI. V lost 7 bases to trimming and J lost 7 bases, with 13 bases between them. The CDR3 length is 12 residues. The DNA of the CDR3 is TGTGCCAGCACGATGGGAGGTCTTGAAGCTTTCTTT. It yields the protein CASTMGGLEAFF.

This chain links TRBV6-5 with TRBJ1-6; 7 positions agree with TRBD1. The ends lost 1 base at V and 9 bases at J; junction bases unmatched: 9. Germline CDR1 is MNHEY and CDR2 is SVGAGI. This CDR3 contains 16 residues. CDR3 protein: CASSYFATGAGSPLHF. The CDR3 bases are TGTGCCAGCAGTTACTTCGCAACAGGGGCGGGTTCACCCCTCCACTTT.

The V call is TRBV23-1, the J call TRBJ2-7; 7 nucleotides line up with TRBD1. TRBV23-1 is an ORF, and what it does is uncertain. This CDR3 region has 15 residues. Trimming removed 2 bases from V and 4 bases from J; junction bases left unmatched: 8. The CDR3 DNA is TGCGCCAGCAGTCAACGTGACAGGGCCACTTACGAGCAGTACTTC. Amino acids: CASSQRDRATYEQYF.

The chain joins TRBV2 to TRBJ2-1, with a possible D match to TRBD2 (6 bases). Germline CDR1 reads SNHLY; CDR2 reads FYNNEI. The CDR3 has 16 residues. The V end was cut by 5 bases, the J end by 9 bases, with 23 bases between. The CDR3 reads CASSPGLRIINVEQFF. CDR3 in DNA: TGTGCCAGCAGTCCGGGACTCCGGATAATAAACGTTGAGCAGTTCTTC.

The rearrangement links TRBV14 to TRBJ1-2, with 12 bases identical to TRBD1. Germline V lookup: CDR1 SGHDN, CDR2 FVKESK. The CDR3 consists of 16 residues. V was pared by 2 bases and J by 2 bases, with 3 bases of the junction left unmatched. The CDR3 DNA reads as TGTGCCAGCAGCCAACCGGGACAGGGGGCGAACTATGGCTACACCTTC. This encodes CASSQPGQGANYGYTF.

The table lists this clone with a few counts. The chain links TRBV27 to TRBJ1-1; 9 bases line up with TRBD1. V was pared by 8 bases and J by 4 bases, with 14 bases of the junction left unmatched. CDR3 length equals 16 residues. Germline CDR1 MNHEY, CDR2 SMNVEV (reference sequence). The CDR3 sequence: CASLRGTGQSSTEAFF. In DNA, the CDR3 is TGTGCCAGCCTAAGGGGGACAGGGCAATCAAGCACTGAAGCTTTCTTT.

This clone occurred once. V and J are TRBV10-2 and TRBJ2-7, with 11 bases identical to TRBD1. V dropped 7 bases and J dropped 7; count of bases not matched to a gene: 9. This CDR3 spans 14 amino acids. CDR1 and CDR2 from the germline V gene are WSHSY and SAAADI. For the CDR3, the DNA is TGCGCCAGCAACAAAGGACAGGGGGCGCGAGAGCAGTACTTC. Translating it yields CASNKGQGAREQYF.